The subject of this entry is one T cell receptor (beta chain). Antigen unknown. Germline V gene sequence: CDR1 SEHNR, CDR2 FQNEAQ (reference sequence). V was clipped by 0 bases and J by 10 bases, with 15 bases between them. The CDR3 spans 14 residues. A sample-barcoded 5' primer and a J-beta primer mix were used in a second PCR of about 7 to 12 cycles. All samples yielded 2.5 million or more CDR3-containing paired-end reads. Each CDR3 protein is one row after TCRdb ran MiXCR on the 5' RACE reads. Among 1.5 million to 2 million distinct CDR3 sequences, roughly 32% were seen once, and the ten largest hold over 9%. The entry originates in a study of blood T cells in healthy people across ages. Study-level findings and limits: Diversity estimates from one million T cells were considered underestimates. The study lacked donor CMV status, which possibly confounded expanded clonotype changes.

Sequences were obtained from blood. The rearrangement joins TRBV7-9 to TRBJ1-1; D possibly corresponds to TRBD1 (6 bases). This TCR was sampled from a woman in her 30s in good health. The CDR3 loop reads CASSLAGVEGGAFF. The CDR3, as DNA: TGTGCCAGCAGCTTAGCTGGGGTCGAAGGGGGAGCTTTCTTT.